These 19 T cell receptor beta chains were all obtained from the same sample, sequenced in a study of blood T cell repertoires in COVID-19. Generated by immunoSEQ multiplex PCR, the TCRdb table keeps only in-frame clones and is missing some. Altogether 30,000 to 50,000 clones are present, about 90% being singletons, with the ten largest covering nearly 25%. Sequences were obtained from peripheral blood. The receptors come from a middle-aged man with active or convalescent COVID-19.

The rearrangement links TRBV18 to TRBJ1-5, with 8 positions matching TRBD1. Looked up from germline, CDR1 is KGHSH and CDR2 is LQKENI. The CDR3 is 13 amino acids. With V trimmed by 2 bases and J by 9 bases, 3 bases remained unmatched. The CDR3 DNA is TGTGCCAGCTCACCAGCCGGGACAGGGCCCCAGCATTTT. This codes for CASSPAGTGPQHF.

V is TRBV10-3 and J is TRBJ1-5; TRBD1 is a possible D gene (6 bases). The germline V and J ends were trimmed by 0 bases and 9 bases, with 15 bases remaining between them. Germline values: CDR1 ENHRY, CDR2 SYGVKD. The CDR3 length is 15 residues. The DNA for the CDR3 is TGTGCCATCAGTGAGTCGGGACAAAACGCCCGGCCCCAGCATTTT. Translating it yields CAISESGQNARPQHF.

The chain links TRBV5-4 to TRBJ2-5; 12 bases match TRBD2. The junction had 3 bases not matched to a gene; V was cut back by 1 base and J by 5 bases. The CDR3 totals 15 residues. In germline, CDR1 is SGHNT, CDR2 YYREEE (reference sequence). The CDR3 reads CASSLPSGGAETQYF. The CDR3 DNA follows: TGTGCCAGCAGCTTGCCTAGCGGGGGGGCGGAGACCCAGTACTTC. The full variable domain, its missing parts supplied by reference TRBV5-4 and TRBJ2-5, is ETGVTQSPTHLIKTRGQQVTLRCSSQSGHNTVSWYQQALGQGPQFIFQYYREEENGRGNFPPRFSGLQFPNYSSELNVNALELDDSALYLCASSLPSGGAETQYFGPGTRLLVL.

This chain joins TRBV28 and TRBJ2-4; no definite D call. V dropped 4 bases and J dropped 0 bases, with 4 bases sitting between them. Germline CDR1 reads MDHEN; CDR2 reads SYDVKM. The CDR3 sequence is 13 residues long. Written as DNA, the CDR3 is TGTGCCAGCAGTTCTATAGCCAAAAACATTCAGTACTTC. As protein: CASSSIAKNIQYF.

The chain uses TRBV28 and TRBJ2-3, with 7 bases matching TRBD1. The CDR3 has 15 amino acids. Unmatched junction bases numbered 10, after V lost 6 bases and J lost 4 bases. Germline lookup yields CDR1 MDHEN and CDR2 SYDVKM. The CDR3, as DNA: TGTGCCAGCAGCCCCCCGAGGGGGCTCGCAGATACGCAGTATTTT. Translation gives CASSPPRGLADTQYF.

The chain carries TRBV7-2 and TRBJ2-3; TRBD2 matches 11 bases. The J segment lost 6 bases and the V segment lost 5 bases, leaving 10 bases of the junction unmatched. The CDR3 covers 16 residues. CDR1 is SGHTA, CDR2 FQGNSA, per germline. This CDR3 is CASSNRLAGPTDTQYF. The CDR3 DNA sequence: TGTGCCAGCAGCAACAGACTAGCGGGACCCACGGATACGCAGTATTTT.

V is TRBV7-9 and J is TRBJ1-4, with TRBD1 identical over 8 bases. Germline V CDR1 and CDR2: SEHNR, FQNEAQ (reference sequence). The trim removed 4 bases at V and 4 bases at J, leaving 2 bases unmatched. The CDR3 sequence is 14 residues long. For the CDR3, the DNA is TGTGCCAGCAGCTCCGGACAGGGTAATGAAAAACTGTTTTTT. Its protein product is CASSSGQGNEKLFF.

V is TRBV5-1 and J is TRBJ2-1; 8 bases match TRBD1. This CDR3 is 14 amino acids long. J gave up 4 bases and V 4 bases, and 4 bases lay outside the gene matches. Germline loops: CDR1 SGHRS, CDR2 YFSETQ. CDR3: CASSGRDRYNEQFF. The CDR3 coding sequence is TGCGCCAGCAGCGGCCGGGACAGGTACAATGAGCAGTTCTTC.

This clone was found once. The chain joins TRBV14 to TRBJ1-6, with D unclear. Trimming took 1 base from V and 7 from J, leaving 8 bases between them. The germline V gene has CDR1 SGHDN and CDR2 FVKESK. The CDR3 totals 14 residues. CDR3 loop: CASSQGGMNSPLHF. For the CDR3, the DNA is TGTGCCAGCAGCCAAGGAGGGATGAATTCACCCCTCCACTTT.

CDR3 DNA sequence: TGTGCCAACTCAAAAGCGGGAAACACCATATATTTT. Its protein is CANSKAGNTIYF. This chain uses TRBV12-3 or TRBV12-4 with TRBJ1-3; D is uncertain. The CDR3 spans 12 residues. V lost 10 bases and J 4 bases, leaving 11 bases between the germline ends.

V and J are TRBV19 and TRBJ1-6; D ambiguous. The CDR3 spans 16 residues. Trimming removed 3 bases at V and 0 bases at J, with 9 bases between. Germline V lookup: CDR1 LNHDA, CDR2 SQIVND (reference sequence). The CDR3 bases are TGTGCCAGTAGTATTTCGGGGAGCTCCTATAATTCACCCCTCCACTTT. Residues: CASSISGSSYNSPLHF.

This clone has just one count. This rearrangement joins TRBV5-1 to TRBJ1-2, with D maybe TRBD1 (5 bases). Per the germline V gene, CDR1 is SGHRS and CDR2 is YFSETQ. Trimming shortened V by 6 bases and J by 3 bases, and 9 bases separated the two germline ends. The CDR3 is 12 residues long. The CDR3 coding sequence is TGCGCCAGCAATACAGGAGACTATGGCTACACCTTC. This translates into CASNTGDYGYTF.

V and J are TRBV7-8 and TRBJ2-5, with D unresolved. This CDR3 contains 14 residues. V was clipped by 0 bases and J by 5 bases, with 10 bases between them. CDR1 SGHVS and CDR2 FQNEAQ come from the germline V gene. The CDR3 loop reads CASSLARQLETQYF. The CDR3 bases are TGTGCCAGCAGCTTAGCGCGGCAACTGGAGACCCAGTACTTC.

CDR3: CASSLFGGHNEQFF. The DNA of the CDR3 is TGTGCCAGCAGCCTTTTCGGGGGGCACAATGAGCAGTTCTTC. The chain links TRBV5-4 to TRBJ2-1; D possibly corresponds to TRBD2 (7 bases). Trimming removed 4 bases at V and 5 bases at J, with 13 bases between. This CDR3 contains 14 residues. Germline-derived CDR1 and CDR2 are SGHNT and YYREEE (reference sequence). Full variable domain (missing parts from reference TRBV5-4 and TRBJ2-1): ETGVTQSPTHLIKTRGQQVTLRCSSQSGHNTVSWYQQALGQGPQFIFQYYREEENGRGNFPPRFSGLQFPNYSSELNVNALELDDSALYLCASSLFGGHNEQFFGPGTRLTVL.

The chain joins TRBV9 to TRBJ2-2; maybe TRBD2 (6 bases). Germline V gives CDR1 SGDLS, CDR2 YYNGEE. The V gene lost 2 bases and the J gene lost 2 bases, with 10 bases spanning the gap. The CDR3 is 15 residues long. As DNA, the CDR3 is TGTGCCAGCAGCGTCGGGACTCCTAACACCGGGGAGCTGTTTTTT. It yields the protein CASSVGTPNTGELFF.

The CDR3, as DNA: TGCGCCAGCAGCCGAGGACTAGCGGGAGAGTTGGGCTCCTACAATGAGCAGTTCTTC. The encoded protein is CASSRGLAGELGSYNEQFF. The V gene is TRBV4-1, the J gene TRBJ2-1; 13 nucleotides align to TRBD2. The CDR3 loop spans 19 amino acids. CDR1 and CDR2 (germline): MGHRA, YSYEKL. Trimming took 4 bases from V and 0 from J; bases not matched to a gene: 9.

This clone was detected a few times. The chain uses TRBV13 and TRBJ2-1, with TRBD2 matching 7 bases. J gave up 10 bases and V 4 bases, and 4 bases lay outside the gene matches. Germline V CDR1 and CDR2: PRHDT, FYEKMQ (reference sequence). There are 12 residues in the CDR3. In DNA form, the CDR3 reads TGTGCCAGCAGCTCAGCGGGGAACGAGCAGTTCTTC. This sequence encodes CASSSAGNEQFF.

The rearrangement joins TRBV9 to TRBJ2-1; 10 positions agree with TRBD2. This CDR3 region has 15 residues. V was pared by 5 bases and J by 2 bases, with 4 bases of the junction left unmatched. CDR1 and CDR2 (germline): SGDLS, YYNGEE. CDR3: CASSPSGSAYNEQFF. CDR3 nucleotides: TGTGCCAGCAGTCCTAGCGGGAGCGCCTACAATGAGCAGTTCTTC.

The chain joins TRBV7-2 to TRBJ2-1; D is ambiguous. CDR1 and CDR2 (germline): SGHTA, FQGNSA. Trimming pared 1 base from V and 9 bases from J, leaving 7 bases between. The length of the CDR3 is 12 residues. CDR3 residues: CASSLVVVEQFF. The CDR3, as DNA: TGTGCCAGCAGCTTAGTAGTCGTTGAGCAGTTCTTC.